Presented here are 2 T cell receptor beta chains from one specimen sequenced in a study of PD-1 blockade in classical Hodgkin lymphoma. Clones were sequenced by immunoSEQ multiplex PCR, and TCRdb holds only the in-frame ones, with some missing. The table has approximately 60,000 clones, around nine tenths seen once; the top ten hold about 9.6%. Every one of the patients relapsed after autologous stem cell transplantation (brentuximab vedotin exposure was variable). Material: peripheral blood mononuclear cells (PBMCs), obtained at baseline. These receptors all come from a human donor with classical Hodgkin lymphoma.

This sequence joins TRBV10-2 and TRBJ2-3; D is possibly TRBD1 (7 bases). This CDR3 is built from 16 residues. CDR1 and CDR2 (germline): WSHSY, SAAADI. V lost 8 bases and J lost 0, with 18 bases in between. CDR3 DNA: TGCGCCAGCCGACCAACAGGGGCGGGGAGCACAGATACGCAGTATTTT. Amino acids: CASRPTGAGSTDTQYF.

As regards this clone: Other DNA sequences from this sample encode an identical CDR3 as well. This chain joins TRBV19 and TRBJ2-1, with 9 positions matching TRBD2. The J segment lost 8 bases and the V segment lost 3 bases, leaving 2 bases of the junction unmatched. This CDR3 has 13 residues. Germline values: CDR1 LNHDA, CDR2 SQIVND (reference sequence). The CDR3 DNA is TGTGCCAGTAGTATTAGACTAGCGGATGAGCAGTTCTTC. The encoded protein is CASSIRLADEQFF.